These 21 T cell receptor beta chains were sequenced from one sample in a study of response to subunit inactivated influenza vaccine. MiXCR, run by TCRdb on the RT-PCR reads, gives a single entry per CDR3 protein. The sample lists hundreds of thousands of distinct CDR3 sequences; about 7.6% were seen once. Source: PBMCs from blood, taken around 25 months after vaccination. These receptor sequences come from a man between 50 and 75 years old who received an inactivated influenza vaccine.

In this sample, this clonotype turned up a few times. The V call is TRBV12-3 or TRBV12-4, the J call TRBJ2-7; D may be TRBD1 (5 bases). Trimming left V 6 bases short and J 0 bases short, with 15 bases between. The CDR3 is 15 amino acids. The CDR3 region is CASRGTQDISYEQYF. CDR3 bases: TGTGCCAGCAGAGGTACACAGGATATCTCCTACGAGCAGTACTTC.

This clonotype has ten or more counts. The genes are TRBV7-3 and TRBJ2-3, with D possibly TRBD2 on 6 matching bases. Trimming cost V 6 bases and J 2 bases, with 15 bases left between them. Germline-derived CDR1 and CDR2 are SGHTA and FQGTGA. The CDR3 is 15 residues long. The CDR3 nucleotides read TGTGCCAGCAGTTTATTAGCGGCATCCACAGATACGCAGTATTTT. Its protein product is CASSLLAASTDTQYF.

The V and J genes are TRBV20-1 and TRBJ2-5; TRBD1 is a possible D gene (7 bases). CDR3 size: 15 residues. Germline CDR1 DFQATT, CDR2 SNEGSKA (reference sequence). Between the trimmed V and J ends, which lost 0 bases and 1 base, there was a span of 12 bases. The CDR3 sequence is CSARENRGLQETQYF. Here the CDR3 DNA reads TGCAGTGCTAGAGAAAACAGGGGACTCCAAGAGACCCAGTACTTC.

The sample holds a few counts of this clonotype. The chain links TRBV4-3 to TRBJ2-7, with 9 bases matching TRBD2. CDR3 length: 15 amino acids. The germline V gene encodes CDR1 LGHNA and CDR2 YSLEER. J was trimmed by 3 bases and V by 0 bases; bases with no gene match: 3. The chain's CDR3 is CASSQEREGLYEQYF. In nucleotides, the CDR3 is TGCGCCAGCAGCCAAGAGCGGGAGGGCCTCTACGAGCAGTACTTC.

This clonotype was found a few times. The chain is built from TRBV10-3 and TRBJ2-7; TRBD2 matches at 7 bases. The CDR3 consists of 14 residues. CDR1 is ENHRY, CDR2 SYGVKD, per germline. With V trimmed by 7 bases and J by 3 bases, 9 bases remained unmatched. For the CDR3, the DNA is TGTGCCATCAAGGGGAGGGTTGTTAGCTACGAGCAGTACTTC. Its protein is CAIKGRVVSYEQYF.

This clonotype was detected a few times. The CDR3 coding sequence is TGTGCCACCAGCAGAGACCACAAGTATGGCTACACCTTC. Translated: CATSRDHKYGYTF. J is TRBJ1-2 and V is TRBV15; D is ambiguous. CDR3 length: 13 amino acids. Germline CDR1 and CDR2: LNHNV and YYDKDF (reference sequence). V shed 0 bases and J shed 5 bases, with 7 bases lying between them. The full variable domain, completed using reference TRBV15 and TRBJ1-2, is DAMVIQNPRYQVTQFGKPVTLSCSQTLNHNVMYWYQQKSSQAPKLLFHYYDKDFNNEADTPDNFQSRRPNTSFCFLDIRSPGLGDTAMYLCATSRDHKYGYTFGSGTRLTVV.

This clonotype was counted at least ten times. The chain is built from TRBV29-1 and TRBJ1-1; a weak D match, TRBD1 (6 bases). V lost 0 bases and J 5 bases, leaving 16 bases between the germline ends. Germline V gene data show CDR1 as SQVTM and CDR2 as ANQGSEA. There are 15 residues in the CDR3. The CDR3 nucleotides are TGCAGCGTTGAAGAATTCGGGGGCCCGGGGACTGAAGCTTTCTTT. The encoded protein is CSVEEFGGPGTEAFF.

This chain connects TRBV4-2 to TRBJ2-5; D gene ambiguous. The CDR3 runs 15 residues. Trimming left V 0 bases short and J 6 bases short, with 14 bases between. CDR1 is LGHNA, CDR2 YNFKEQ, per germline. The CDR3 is CASSQETGFGKTQYF. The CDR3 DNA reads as TGTGCCAGCAGCCAAGAAACTGGTTTCGGAAAGACCCAGTACTTC.

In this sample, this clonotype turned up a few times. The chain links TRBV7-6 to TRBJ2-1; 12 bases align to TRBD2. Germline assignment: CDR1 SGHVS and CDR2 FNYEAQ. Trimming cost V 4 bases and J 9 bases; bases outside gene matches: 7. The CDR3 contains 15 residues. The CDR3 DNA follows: TGTGCCAGCAGCTCCCTAGCGGGAGGGCGAGGTGAGCAGTTCTTC. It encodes CASSSLAGGRGEQFF.

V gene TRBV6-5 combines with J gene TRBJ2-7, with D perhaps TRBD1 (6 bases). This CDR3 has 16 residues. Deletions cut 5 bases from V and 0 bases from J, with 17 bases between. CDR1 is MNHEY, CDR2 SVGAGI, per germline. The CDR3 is CASSPSSGASSYEQYF. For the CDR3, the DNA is TGTGCCAGCAGTCCCTCGTCAGGGGCCTCCTCCTACGAGCAGTACTTC.

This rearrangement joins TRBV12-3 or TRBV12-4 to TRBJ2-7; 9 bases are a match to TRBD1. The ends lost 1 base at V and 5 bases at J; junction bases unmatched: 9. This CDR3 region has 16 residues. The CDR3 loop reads CASSLGNPDRGHEQYF. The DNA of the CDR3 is TGTGCCAGCAGTTTAGGGAACCCGGACAGGGGTCACGAGCAGTACTTC.

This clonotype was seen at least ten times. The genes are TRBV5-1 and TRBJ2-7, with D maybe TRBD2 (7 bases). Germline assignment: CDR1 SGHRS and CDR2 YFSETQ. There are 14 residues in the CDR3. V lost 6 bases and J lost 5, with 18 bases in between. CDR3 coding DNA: TGCGCCAGCAATCTAGACGGGGGGCGTAACGAGCAGTACTTC. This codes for CASNLDGGRNEQYF.

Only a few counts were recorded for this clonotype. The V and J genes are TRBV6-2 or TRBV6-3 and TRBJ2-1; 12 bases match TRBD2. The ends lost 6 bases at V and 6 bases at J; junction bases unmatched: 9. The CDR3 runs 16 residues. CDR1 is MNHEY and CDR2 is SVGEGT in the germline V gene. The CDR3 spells CASSFSLAGGSNEQFF. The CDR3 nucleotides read TGTGCCAGCAGCTTCTCACTAGCGGGAGGTAGCAATGAGCAGTTCTTC.

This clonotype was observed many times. The CDR3 DNA reads as TGTGCATCACGGGGGACTCCCGATAATTCACCCCTCCACTTT. Residues: CASRGTPDNSPLHF. The chain couples TRBV5-5 to TRBJ1-6, with a possible D match to TRBD1 (5 bases). CDR3 length: 14 residues. CDR1 is SGHKS and CDR2 is YYEKEE in the germline V gene (reference sequence).

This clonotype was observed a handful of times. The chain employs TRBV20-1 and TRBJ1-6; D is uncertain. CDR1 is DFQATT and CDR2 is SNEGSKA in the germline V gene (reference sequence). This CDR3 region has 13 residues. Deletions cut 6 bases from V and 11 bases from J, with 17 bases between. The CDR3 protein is CSAQTGGGAPLHF. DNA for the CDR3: TGCAGTGCCCAGACGGGAGGAGGTGCACCCCTCCACTTT.

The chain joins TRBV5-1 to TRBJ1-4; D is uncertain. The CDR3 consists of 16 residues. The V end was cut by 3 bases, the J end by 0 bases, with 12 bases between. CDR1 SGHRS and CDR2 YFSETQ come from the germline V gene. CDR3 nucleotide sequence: TGCGCCAGCAGCTCCGGACCGATTTCAACTAATGAAAAACTGTTTTTT. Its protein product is CASSSGPISTNEKLFF.

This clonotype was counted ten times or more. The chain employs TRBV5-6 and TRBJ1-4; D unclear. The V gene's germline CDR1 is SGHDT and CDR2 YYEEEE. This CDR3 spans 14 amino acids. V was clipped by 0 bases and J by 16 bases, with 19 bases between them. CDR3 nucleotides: TGTGCCAGCAGCTTGGCCGGGGTTGGACCTATCCCGTTTTTT. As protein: CASSLAGVGPIPFF.

CDR3 bases: TGTGCCAGCAGCCATCGACAGGGACATGGTGGGGAGCTGTTTTTT. It encodes CASSHRQGHGGELFF. The V and J genes are TRBV6-1 and TRBJ2-2, with TRBD1 identical over 7 bases. CDR1 is MNHNS and CDR2 is SASEGT in the germline V gene. This CDR3 has 15 residues. Trimming removed 6 bases from V and 8 bases from J; junction bases left unmatched: 12.

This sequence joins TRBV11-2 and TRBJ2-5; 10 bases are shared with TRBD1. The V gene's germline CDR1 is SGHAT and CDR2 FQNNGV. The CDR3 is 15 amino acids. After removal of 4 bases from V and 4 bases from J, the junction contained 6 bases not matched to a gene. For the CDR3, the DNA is TGTGCCAGCAGCTCAAGGGACAGGGGTCCAGAGACCCAGTACTTC. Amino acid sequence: CASSSRDRGPETQYF. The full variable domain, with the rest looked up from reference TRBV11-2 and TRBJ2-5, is EAGVAQSPRYKIIEKRQSVAFWCNPISGHATLYWYQQILGQGPKLLIQFQNNGVVDDSQLPKDRFSAERLKGVDSTLKIQPAKLEDSAVYLCASSSRDRGPETQYFGPGTRLLVL.

The CDR3 loop is CSSRQGAKNSPLHF. Here the CDR3 DNA reads TGCAGTTCCAGACAGGGGGCTAAAAATTCACCCCTCCACTTT. The chain joins TRBV20-1 to TRBJ1-6; 10 bases are shared with TRBD1. The CDR3 runs 14 residues. V was clipped by 8 bases and J by 7 bases; unmatched bases: 8. The germline gives CDR1 DFQATT, CDR2 SNEGSKA (reference sequence).

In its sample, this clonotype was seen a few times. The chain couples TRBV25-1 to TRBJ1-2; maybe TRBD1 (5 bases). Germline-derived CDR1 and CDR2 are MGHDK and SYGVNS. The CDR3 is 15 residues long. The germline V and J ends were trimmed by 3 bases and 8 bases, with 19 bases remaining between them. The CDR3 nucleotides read TGTGCCAGCAGTGACTCCACCCGGAAGAGGGGCGGCTACACCTTC. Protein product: CASSDSTRKRGGYTF.